This T cell receptor (beta chain) was identified during a study of early T cells in non-severe SARS-CoV-2 infection. Study-wide results and limits: The study's VDJdb matching favored anti-spike CD8 responses and missed private and CD4 specificities.

CDR1 and CDR2 from the germline V gene are SGHVS and FQNEAQ. J gave up 5 bases and V 5 bases, and 18 bases lay outside the gene matches. The CDR3 extends over 18 amino acids. This clonotype showed up many times. Its antigen is not identified. The library protocol tagged individual cDNA molecules with unique molecular identifiers. TCRdb processed the 5' RACE reads anew with MiXCR; each CDR3 protein has one entry. The sample includes approximately 69,000 distinct CDR3 sequences, over 10% of them seen just once. The source is an adult who was a healthcare worker with PCR-confirmed SARS-CoV-2 infection or an uninfected control (not recorded which). The sequenced sample was whole blood, obtained at baseline. The chain recombines TRBV7-8 with TRBJ2-5; the match to TRBD2 covers 9 bases. The CDR3 loop reads CASSPPLGTAGGDETQYF. The CDR3 DNA reads as TGTGCCAGCAGCCCGCCCCTAGGCACGGCGGGAGGGGATGAGACCCAGTACTTC.